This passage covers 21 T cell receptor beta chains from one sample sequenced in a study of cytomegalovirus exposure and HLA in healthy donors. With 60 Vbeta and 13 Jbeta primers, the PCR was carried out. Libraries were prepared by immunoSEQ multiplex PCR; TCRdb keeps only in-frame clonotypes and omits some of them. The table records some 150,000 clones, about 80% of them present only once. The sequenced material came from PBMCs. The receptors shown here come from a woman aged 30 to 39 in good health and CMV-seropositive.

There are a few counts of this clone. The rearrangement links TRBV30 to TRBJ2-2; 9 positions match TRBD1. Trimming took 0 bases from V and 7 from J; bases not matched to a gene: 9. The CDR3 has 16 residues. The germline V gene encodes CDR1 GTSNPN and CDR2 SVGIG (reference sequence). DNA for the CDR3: TGTGCCTGGAGTGTCGGGGACAGGGTTATGTTCGGGGAGCTGTTTTTT. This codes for CAWSVGDRVMFGELFF.

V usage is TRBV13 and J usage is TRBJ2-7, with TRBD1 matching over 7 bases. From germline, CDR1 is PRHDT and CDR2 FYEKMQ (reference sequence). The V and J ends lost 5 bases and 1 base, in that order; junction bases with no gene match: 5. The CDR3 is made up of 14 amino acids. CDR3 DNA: TGTGCCAGCAGCACGAGACAGGGTTCCTACGAGCAGTACTTC. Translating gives CASSTRQGSYEQYF.

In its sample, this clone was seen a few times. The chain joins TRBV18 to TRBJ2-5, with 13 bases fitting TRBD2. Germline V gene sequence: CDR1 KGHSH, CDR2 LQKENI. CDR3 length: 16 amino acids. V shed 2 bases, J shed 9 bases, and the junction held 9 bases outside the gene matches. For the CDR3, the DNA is TGTGCCAGCTCACCAGAACTAGCGGGAGGGTCCGGGGCCCAGTACTTC. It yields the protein CASSPELAGGSGAQYF.

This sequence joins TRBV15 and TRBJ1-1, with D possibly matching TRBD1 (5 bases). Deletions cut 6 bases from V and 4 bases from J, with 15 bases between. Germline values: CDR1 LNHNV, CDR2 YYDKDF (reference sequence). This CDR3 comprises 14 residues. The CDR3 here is CATRNPGSATEAFF. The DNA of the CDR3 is TGTGCCACCAGAAACCCAGGGTCGGCCACTGAAGCTTTCTTT.

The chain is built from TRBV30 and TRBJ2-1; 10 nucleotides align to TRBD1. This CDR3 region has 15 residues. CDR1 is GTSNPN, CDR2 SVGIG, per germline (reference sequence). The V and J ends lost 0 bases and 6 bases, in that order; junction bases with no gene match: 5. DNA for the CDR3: TGTGCCTGGAGTGTATGGACAGGGGGAATCAATGAGCAGTTCTTC. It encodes CAWSVWTGGINEQFF.

CDR3 sequence: CASSPRGTGRTDTQYF. The CDR3 DNA is TGTGCCAGCTCACCACGCGGGACAGGGCGCACAGATACGCAGTATTTT. V and J are TRBV18 and TRBJ2-3; the match to TRBD1 covers 9 bases. The V segment lost 1 base and the J segment 1 base; nucleotides outside the gene matches: 3. Germline lookup yields CDR1 KGHSH and CDR2 LQKENI. The CDR3 totals 16 residues.

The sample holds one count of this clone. CDR3: CASSPRTSGSVDEQYF. CDR3 sequence (DNA): TGCGCCAGCAGCCCAAGGACTAGCGGGAGTGTTGACGAGCAGTACTTC. V gene TRBV5-1 combines with J gene TRBJ2-7; 13 bases map to TRBD2. V lost 4 bases and J lost 5; bases outside the gene matches: 9. The germline V gene has CDR1 SGHRS and CDR2 YFSETQ. CDR3 length: 16 amino acids.

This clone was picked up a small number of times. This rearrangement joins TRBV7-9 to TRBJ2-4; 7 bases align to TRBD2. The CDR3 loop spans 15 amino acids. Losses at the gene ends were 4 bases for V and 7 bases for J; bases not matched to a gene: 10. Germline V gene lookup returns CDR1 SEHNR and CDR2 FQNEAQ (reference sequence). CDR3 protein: CASSYGEGGRNIQYF. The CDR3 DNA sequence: TGTGCCAGCAGCTATGGTGAGGGAGGGAGGAACATTCAGTACTTC.

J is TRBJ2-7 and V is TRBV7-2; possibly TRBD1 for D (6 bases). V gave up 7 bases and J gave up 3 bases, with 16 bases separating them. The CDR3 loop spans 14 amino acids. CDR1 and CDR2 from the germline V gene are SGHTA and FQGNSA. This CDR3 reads CASTFDRKNYEQYF. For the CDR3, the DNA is TGTGCCAGCACCTTCGACAGGAAAAACTACGAGCAGTACTTC.

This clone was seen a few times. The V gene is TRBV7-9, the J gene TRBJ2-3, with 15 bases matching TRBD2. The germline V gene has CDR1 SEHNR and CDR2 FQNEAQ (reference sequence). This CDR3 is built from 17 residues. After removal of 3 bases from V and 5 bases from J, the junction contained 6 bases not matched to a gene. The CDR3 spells CASSFGGLAGGGDTQYF. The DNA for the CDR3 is TGTGCCAGCAGCTTCGGGGGACTAGCGGGAGGTGGAGATACGCAGTATTTT.

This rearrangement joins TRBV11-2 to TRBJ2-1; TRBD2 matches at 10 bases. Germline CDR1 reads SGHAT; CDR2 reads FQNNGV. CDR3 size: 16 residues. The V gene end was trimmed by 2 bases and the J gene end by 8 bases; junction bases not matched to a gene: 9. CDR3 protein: CASSLKSGGAEDEQFF. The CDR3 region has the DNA TGTGCCAGCAGCTTAAAGAGCGGGGGGGCCGAGGATGAGCAGTTCTTC.

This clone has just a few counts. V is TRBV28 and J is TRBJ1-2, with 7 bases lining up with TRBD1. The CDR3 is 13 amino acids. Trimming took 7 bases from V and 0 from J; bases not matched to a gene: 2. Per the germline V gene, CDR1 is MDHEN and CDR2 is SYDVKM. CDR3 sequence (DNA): TGTGCCAGCAAGACAGGGCCTAACTATGGCTACACCTTC. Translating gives CASKTGPNYGYTF.

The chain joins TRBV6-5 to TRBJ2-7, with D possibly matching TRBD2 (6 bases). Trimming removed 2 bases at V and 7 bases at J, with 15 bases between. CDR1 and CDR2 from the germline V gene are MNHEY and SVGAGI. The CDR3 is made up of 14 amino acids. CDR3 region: CASSYGPGVGEQYF. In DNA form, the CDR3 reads TGTGCCAGCAGTTACGGACCGGGAGTGGGAGAGCAGTACTTC.

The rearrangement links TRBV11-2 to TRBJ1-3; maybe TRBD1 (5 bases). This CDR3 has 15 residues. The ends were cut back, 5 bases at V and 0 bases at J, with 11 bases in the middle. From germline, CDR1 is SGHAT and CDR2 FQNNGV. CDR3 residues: CASSTTAYSGNTIYF. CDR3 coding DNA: TGTGCCAGCAGCACGACAGCTTACTCTGGAAACACCATATATTTT.

The chain's CDR3 is CSVDNYGYTF. As DNA, the CDR3 is TGCAGCGTTGACAATTATGGCTACACCTTC. This chain joins TRBV29-1 and TRBJ1-2; no clear D. CDR1 and CDR2 (germline): SQVTM, ANQGSEA. The V end lost 3 bases, the J end lost 5 bases, and 4 bases lay between the germline ends. This CDR3 region has 10 residues.

As DNA, the CDR3 is TGTGCCTGGGAGGGGGACTATGGCTACACCTTC. It translates to CAWEGDYGYTF. The V call is TRBV30, the J call TRBJ1-2; weak D call: TRBD1 (6 bases). The CDR3 is made up of 11 amino acids. Germline V CDR1 and CDR2: GTSNPN, SVGIG (reference sequence). The germline V and J ends were trimmed by 5 bases and 3 bases, with 7 bases remaining between them.

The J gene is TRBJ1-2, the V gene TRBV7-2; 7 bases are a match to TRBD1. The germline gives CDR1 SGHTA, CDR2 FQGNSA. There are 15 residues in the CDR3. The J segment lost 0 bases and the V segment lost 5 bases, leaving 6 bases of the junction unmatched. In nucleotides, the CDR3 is TGTGCCAGCAGCCAGACAGGGTTAACTAACTATGGCTACACCTTC. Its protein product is CASSQTGLTNYGYTF.

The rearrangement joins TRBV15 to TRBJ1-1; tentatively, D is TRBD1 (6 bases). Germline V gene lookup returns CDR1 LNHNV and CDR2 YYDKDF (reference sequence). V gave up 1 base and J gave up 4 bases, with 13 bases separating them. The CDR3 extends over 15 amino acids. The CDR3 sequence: CATSRGGEGGTEAFF. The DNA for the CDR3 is TGTGCCACCAGCAGAGGAGGAGAAGGGGGCACTGAAGCTTTCTTT.

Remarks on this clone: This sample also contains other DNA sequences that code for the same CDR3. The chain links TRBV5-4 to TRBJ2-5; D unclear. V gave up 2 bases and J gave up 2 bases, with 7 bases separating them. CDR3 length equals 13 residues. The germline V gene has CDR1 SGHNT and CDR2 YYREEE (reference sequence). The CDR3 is CASSLTVQETQYF. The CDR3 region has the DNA TGTGCCAGCAGCTTAACGGTTCAAGAGACCCAGTACTTC.

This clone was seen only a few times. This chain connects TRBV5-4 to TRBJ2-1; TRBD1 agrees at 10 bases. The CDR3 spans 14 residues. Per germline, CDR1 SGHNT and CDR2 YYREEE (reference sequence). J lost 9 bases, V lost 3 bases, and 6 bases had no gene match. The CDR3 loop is CASSSPGQGTEQFF. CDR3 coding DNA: TGTGCCAGCAGCTCCCCGGGACAGGGGACTGAGCAGTTCTTC.

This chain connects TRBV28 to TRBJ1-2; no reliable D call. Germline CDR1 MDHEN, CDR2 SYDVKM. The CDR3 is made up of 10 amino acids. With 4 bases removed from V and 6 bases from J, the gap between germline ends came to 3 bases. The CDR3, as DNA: TGTGCCAGCAGTTCTGATGGCTACACCTTC. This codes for CASSSDGYTF.